This T cell receptor beta chain was sequenced in a study of blood T cell repertoires in COVID-19. For the study at large: Both acute and convalescent COVID-19 samples were obtained from the United States, Italy and Spain. T cells, B-cell-depleted T cells, or PBMCs supplied cDNA or gDNA.

The CDR3 runs to 15 residues. Germline loops: CDR1 MGHRA, CDR2 YSYEKL. The trim removed 4 bases at V and 5 bases at J, leaving 5 bases unmatched. Clones were read by immunoSEQ multiplex PCR, and TCRdb kept only the in-frame ones, dropping some. The profile shows 72,000 or so clones, approximately 90% of them singletons. This TCR was sampled from a woman of 80 years or more with acute or convalescent COVID-19. The V call is TRBV4-1, the J call TRBJ1-4; 9 nucleotides align to TRBD1. The material sequenced was peripheral blood. CDR3: CASSRAGTGNEKLFF. The CDR3 nucleotides read TGCGCCAGCAGCCGGGCCGGGACAGGGAATGAAAAACTGTTTTTT.